This TCR beta chain was recorded in a study of OX40 agonist ivuxolimab in advanced cancers. As for the study more broadly: Ivuxolimab, which targeted the costimulatory receptor OX40 (CD134), was an agonistic, fully human IgG2 monoclonal antibody. Intravenous ivuxolimab was administered to patients every 2 weeks at six dose levels: 0.01, 0.1, 0.3, 1.5, 3 and 10 mg/kg. Patients were allowed to have had prior anti-PD-1, anti-PD-L1 or anti-CTLA-4 therapy, and around 37% of the dose-escalation patients had previously received checkpoint inhibitors. In the dose-escalation cohort, 82.7% of patients were male, and the mean age was around 65 years with a range of about 20 to 80. The paper reports the monotherapy dose-escalation portion (N of about 50 patients) of the phase I ivuxolimab trial. The purpose of peripheral TCRbeta sequencing was to test whether ivuxolimab changed TCR sequence diversity and led to clonal T-cell expansion. Among the roughly 50 dose-escalation patients, some 20 had hepatocellular carcinoma, roughly 15 melanoma, 9 renal cell carcinoma and 9 head and neck cancer. Partial responses were achieved by three dose-escalation patients, of whom one had hepatocellular carcinoma and two had cutaneous melanoma. Results and caveats for the whole study, not just this receptor: Which antigens the clonally expanded peripheral T cells were specific for was not determined. After ivuxolimab, CD8+ T cells had more expanded clones than CD4+ T cells on average. In partial responders in the 0.1-3.0 mg/kg groups, normalized peripheral clonal expansion was found to be among the lowest, especially among CD8+ T cells. At doses from 0.1 to 3.0 mg/kg, clonal expansion was seen in both CD4+ and CD8+ blood T cells between baseline and week 6. Low levels of normalized T-cell clonal expansion were also seen in some patients who did not respond.

V ends up 6 bases short and J 2 bases short, with an unmatched junction base count of 11. CDR1 and CDR2 (LNHDA, SQIVND) derive from the germline V gene (reference sequence). The CDR3 sequence holds 17 residues, the cysteine and phenylalanine included. Only CDR3 DNA is held: 51 bases, read in frame from base 1. This clone counts as large (0.1 to 1%). This clone's antigen is unknown. No base-level quality is on record; no much larger clone is a single base apart. Patients with autoimmune disease history or receiving systemic immunosuppression were excluded from the trial. Peripheral blood for TCR sequencing was drawn from every dose cohort at baseline, at cycle 4 day 1 and at cycle 7 day 1. Samples were obtained from an open-label, multicenter, first-in-human phase I dose-escalation trial of ivuxolimab. The trial enrolled adults with locally advanced or metastatic head and neck squamous cell, hepatocellular, melanoma or renal cell carcinoma. CD4+ and CD8+ T cells were sorted separately from peripheral blood before TCR sequencing.

Genomic DNA was extracted from sorted cells for sequencing of the TCRbeta CDR3 region. TCRbeta CDR3 regions were sequenced using the immunoSEQ Assay. The table was pulled from immuneACCESS by TCRdb, which kept in-frame rearrangements only. Such tables lose some clones; where checked, under half of the loss comes from unresolved V genes, and the rest has no known cause. The sample table lists approximately 6,300 clones, approximately 77% of them with a count of one. The ten most abundant clones make up approximately 13% of the sample. Specimen: CD4+ or CD8+ T cells sorted from blood, collected in a trial of the OX40 agonist ivuxolimab. This clonotype was obtained from an adult with an advanced solid tumor such as melanoma, head and neck, liver or kidney cancer. This chain is built from TRBV19 and TRBJ1-3, with TRBD1 identical over 9 junction bases. The DNA is as follows: TGTGCCAGTAGCCAAACCCTGACAGGGGGGCCTGGAAACACCATATATTTT. This encodes CASSQTLTGGPGNTIYF.